This T cell receptor (beta chain) was recovered during a study of stem cell transplantation in POMP-related autoinflammatory disease. Study summary: The study hypothesized thymoproteasome defects skew the TRB repertoire via impaired CD8+ selection. Before transplant: CD4+ naive skewing, low CD8+ proportions, reduced cytokine secretion.

The CDR3 consists of 15 residues. J lost 0 bases, V lost 5 bases, and 4 bases had no gene match. CDR1 and CDR2 (germline): SGHRS, YFSETQ. Study-level results: PRAID patients trended toward lower TRB diversity and higher clonality in all analyzed T-cell subsets. In PRAID patients, the number of distinct TRB V-J gene pairings was restricted.

A remark on this clone: Its specificity is unknown.

Using immunoSEQ multiplex PCR, the repertoire was profiled, and TCRdb retains in-frame clones only, with some absent. The sample has approximately 65,000 clones, roughly 90% seen once. The sample consisted of CD4+ T cells from PBMCs, taken after stem cell transplantation. This chain connects TRBV5-1 to TRBJ2-1; 8 positions match TRBD2. The TCR originated in a human patient with POMP-related autoinflammation and immune dysregulation (PRAID). Some T cells may possibly be graft donor cells. The CDR3 DNA reads TGCGCCAGCAGATCAACTAGCGGCTCCTACAATGAGCAGTTCTTC. Amino acids: CASRSTSGSYNEQFF.